The 32 T cell receptor beta chains given below trace back to one sample, sequenced in a study of CD8+CD57+ T cells in acquired aplastic anemia. The template used for profiling TCR beta VDJ and CDR3 was genomic DNA. MiXCR was run by TCRdb on the reads, yielding one entry per CDR3 protein. The sample lists a few hundred thousand distinct CDR3 sequences, roughly 55% occurring once. Material for sequencing was sorted CD4+, CD8+, or CD8+CD57+ T cells (not recorded which) from PBMCs. The receptors shown here come from a human donor in good health.

This clonotype was detected only once. DNA for the CDR3: TGTGCCAGCAGCTCCCAGGGGTTTGCTGGAAACAATGAGCAGTTCTTC. It yields the protein CASSSQGFAGNNEQFF. V is TRBV11-2 and J is TRBJ2-1; tentative D call: TRBD1 (6 bases). Trimming removed 4 bases at V and 5 bases at J, with 18 bases between. This CDR3 has 16 amino acids. Per germline, CDR1 SGHAT and CDR2 FQNNGV.

This sequence joins TRBV4-1 and TRBJ2-7; D is ambiguous. Trimming cost V 1 base and J 3 bases, with 4 bases left between them. This CDR3 is 12 amino acids long. Germline V lookup: CDR1 MGHRA, CDR2 YSYEKL. The CDR3 here is CASSQVDYEQYF. In nucleotides, the CDR3 is TGCGCCAGCAGCCAAGTGGACTACGAGCAGTACTTC.

In regard to this clonotype: One junction end disagrees with the germline gene, perhaps due to a read error. This chain joins TRBV5-6 and TRBJ2-3; the match to TRBD2 covers 8 bases. Germline V gene data show CDR1 as SGHDT and CDR2 as YYEEEE. This CDR3 has 14 residues. The chain's CDR3 is CASSSAGAQDKQYF. CDR3 in DNA: TGTGCCAGCAGCTCAGCGGGGGCGCAAGATAAGCAGTATTTT.

Comments on this clonotype: Sequence at one end of the junction differs from germline and may be a read error. The chain employs TRBV7-9 and TRBJ1-5, with a possible D match to TRBD1 (5 bases). The CDR3 spans 14 residues. Germline loops: CDR1 SEHNR, CDR2 FQNEAQ (reference sequence). In DNA, the CDR3 is TGTGCCGGCAGCTTAGATAAGGGGCATCAGCCCCAGCATTTT. It codes for CAGSLDKGHQPQHF.

This clonotype was seen once. This sequence joins TRBV20-1 and TRBJ2-1; TRBD1 agrees at 7 bases. Germline CDR1 is DFQATT and CDR2 is SNEGSKA (reference sequence). This CDR3 contains 15 residues. Trimming took 4 bases from V and 10 from J; bases not matched to a gene: 16. This chain's CDR3 is CSAISRDRATYEQFF. The CDR3 region has the DNA TGCAGTGCTATCAGCCGGGACAGAGCTACCTACGAGCAGTTCTTC.

In this sample, this clonotype turned up once. The chain carries TRBV12-5 and TRBJ2-2, with 8 nucleotides matching TRBD2. The V gene end was trimmed by 3 bases and the J gene end by 13 bases; junction bases not matched to a gene: 1. From germline, CDR1 is LGHNT and CDR2 FRNRAP. The CDR3 consists of 11 residues. The CDR3 is CASGFAGGLFF. The CDR3 DNA sequence: TGTGCTAGTGGTTTTGCGGGAGGGCTGTTTTTT.

J is TRBJ2-1 and V is TRBV7-6; 7 nucleotides match TRBD1. J lost 0 bases, V lost 5 bases, and 10 bases had no gene match. This CDR3 has 17 amino acids. Germline CDR1 SGHVS, CDR2 FNYEAQ. The CDR3 reads CASSSKVSGGSYNEQFF. The CDR3 DNA is TGTGCCAGCAGCAGTAAGGTCTCAGGGGGCTCCTACAATGAGCAGTTCTTC.

This clonotype was recorded only once. The rearrangement links TRBV25-1 to TRBJ1-3; D perhaps matches TRBD1 (5 bases). Per the germline V gene, CDR1 is MGHDK and CDR2 is SYGVNS. This CDR3 region has 14 residues. Trimming removed 4 bases at V and 4 bases at J, with 11 bases between. As DNA, the CDR3 is TGTGCCAGCAGTGTAGGGGTGAAAGGAAACACCATATATTTT. Encoded protein: CASSVGVKGNTIYF.

This clonotype showed up just a few times. The V call is TRBV29-1, the J call TRBJ2-2; 8 bases fit TRBD1. After removal of 4 bases from V and 6 bases from J, the junction contained 7 bases not matched to a gene. This CDR3 is 14 amino acids long. Germline-derived CDR1 and CDR2 are SQVTM and ANQGSEA. CDR3 nucleotides: TGCAGCGTTGGGGACAGGTCGCCCTCCGGGGAGCTGTTTTTT. This encodes CSVGDRSPSGELFF.

CDR3 protein: CASTRPPEDTQYF. The CDR3 bases are TGTGCCAGCACCCGGCCCCCCGAAGATACGCAGTATTTT. The chain uses TRBV7-8 and TRBJ2-3; D call uncertain. The germline V and J ends were trimmed by 7 bases and 5 bases, with 13 bases remaining between them. The CDR3 loop spans 13 amino acids. CDR1 and CDR2 (germline): SGHVS, FQNEAQ.

This clonotype showed up just a few times. This sequence joins TRBV19 and TRBJ2-1; 8 bases align to TRBD1. Germline V gene lookup returns CDR1 LNHDA and CDR2 SQIVND (reference sequence). The CDR3 spans 14 residues. The V segment lost 4 bases and the J segment 5 bases; nucleotides outside the gene matches: 4. CDR3 sequence reads: CASSTGTGNNEQFF. The CDR3 DNA follows: TGTGCCAGTAGTACCGGGACAGGAAACAATGAGCAGTTCTTC.

This clonotype was counted only a few times. The V and J genes are TRBV6-5 and TRBJ2-1, with TRBD1 matching over 9 bases. V lost 2 bases to trimming and J lost 8 bases; unmatched junction nucleotides: 10. CDR1 and CDR2 from the germline V gene are MNHEY and SVGAGI. The CDR3 runs 16 residues. The CDR3 region is CASSYNSDRGSDEQFF. The CDR3 DNA reads TGTGCCAGCAGTTACAATTCGGACAGGGGCAGCGATGAGCAGTTCTTC.

V and J are TRBV6-4 and TRBJ2-1, with 9 bases that match TRBD1. Trimming took 4 bases from V and 3 from J; bases not matched to a gene: 7. The CDR3 spans 16 residues. The V gene's germline CDR1 is MRHNA and CDR2 SNTAGT. DNA of the CDR3: TGTGCCAGCAGTGGGAAACAGGGGGCCGACTACAATGAGCAGTTCTTC. Protein product: CASSGKQGADYNEQFF.

This clonotype was observed a few times. V is TRBV20-1 and J is TRBJ2-7; 9 nucleotides line up with TRBD1. CDR1 is DFQATT and CDR2 is SNEGSKA in the germline V gene (reference sequence). There are 15 residues in the CDR3. V lost 0 bases and J lost 2; bases outside the gene matches: 5. CDR3 sequence: CSARDEGQGPYEQYF. CDR3 nucleotides: TGCAGTGCTAGAGATGAGGGACAGGGTCCCTACGAGCAGTACTTC.

The gene calls are TRBV19 and TRBJ2-2; maybe TRBD2 (5 bases). V was clipped by 5 bases and J by 0 bases, with 13 bases between them. The V gene's germline CDR1 is LNHDA and CDR2 SQIVND (reference sequence). There are 16 residues in the CDR3. The CDR3 loop is CASSSPPAANTGELFF. In DNA form, the CDR3 reads TGTGCCAGTAGTTCCCCCCCAGCGGCGAACACCGGGGAGCTGTTTTTT.

Remarks on this clonotype: The junction shows a germline mismatch at one end, possibly a read error. The chain uses TRBV24-1 and TRBJ2-1; D is undetermined. Germline assignment: CDR1 KGHDR and CDR2 SFDVKD. The CDR3 is made up of 17 amino acids. The CDR3: CATSDTRGRSSYSEQFF. The CDR3 DNA reads as TGTGCCACCAGTGATACACGTGGTCGCAGCTCCTACAGTGAGCAGTTCTTC.

The sample holds a few counts of this clonotype. The CDR3 reads CASSEGRAASSTDTQYF. The CDR3 DNA reads as TGCGCCAGCAGTGAGGGTAGGGCAGCCTCTAGCACAGATACGCAGTATTTT. This sequence joins TRBV10-2 and TRBJ2-3; D not certain. Trimming removed 2 bases at V and 0 bases at J, with 15 bases between. CDR1 is WSHSY, CDR2 SAAADI, per germline. The CDR3 length is 17 residues.

The chain is built from TRBV10-3 and TRBJ2-1, with D unclear. The V gene lost 0 bases and the J gene lost 7 bases, with 13 bases spanning the gap. The CDR3 totals 15 residues. Germline V gene data show CDR1 as ENHRY and CDR2 as SYGVKD. CDR3 nucleotide sequence: TGTGCCATCAGTGAGTCGACGACACGTAGTAATGAGCAGTTCTTC. It translates to CAISESTTRSNEQFF.

The chain employs TRBV2 and TRBJ2-2, with 8 bases aligning to TRBD2. The CDR3 totals 13 residues. V was pared by 7 bases and J by 6 bases, with 4 bases of the junction left unmatched. The germline gives CDR1 SNHLY, CDR2 FYNNEI. As DNA, the CDR3 is TGTGCCAGCAAACTAGCGGCTTCCGGGGAGCTGTTTTTT. Translation: CASKLAASGELFF.

This clonotype was seen ten or more times. CDR3 residues: CASSPNPNEQFF. The DNA of the CDR3 is TGTGCCAGCAGCCCTAACCCCAATGAGCAGTTCTTC. The chain uses TRBV4-2 and TRBJ2-1; D call uncertain. Trimming pared 4 bases from V and 6 bases from J, leaving 7 bases between. Germline CDR1 and CDR2: LGHNA and YNFKEQ. The CDR3 extends over 12 amino acids.

V usage is TRBV2 and J usage is TRBJ2-7; D perhaps matches TRBD1 (6 bases). Germline loops: CDR1 SNHLY, CDR2 FYNNEI. CDR3 size: 14 residues. V dropped 7 bases and J dropped 2 bases, with 15 bases sitting between them. The CDR3 sequence: CASTTRGHPYEQYF. As DNA, the CDR3 is TGTGCCAGCACCACAAGGGGACATCCCTACGAGCAGTACTTC.

The rearrangement links TRBV5-1 to TRBJ2-7, with 11 bases fitting TRBD1. Germline values: CDR1 SGHRS, CDR2 YFSETQ. The J segment lost 8 bases and the V segment lost 0 bases, leaving 7 bases of the junction unmatched. The CDR3 is 15 amino acids. CDR3 residues: CASSLVGQGVLQQYF. The CDR3 DNA follows: TGCGCCAGCAGCTTGGTGGGACAGGGGGTTCTACAGCAGTACTTC.

This clonotype was recorded at least ten times. The chain is built from TRBV4-1 and TRBJ1-2; 7 bases match TRBD1. This CDR3 is 16 amino acids long. J was trimmed by 7 bases and V by 1 base; bases with no gene match: 12. Germline CDR1 is MGHRA and CDR2 is YSYEKL. The CDR3 nucleotides read TGCGCCAGCAGCCAAGGGAACAGGGGAGGGTGGGGTGGCTACACCTTC. This sequence encodes CASSQGNRGGWGGYTF.

The J gene is TRBJ1-1, the V gene TRBV2; 7 positions agree with TRBD1. Germline V gene lookup returns CDR1 SNHLY and CDR2 FYNNEI. This CDR3 contains 16 residues. The V and J ends lost 4 bases and 6 bases, in that order; junction bases with no gene match: 14. The CDR3 DNA follows: TGTGCCAGCAGTGGAGACAGGGAAGGAGGAAGGGCTGAAGCTTTCTTT. Encoded protein: CASSGDREGGRAEAFF.

V is TRBV24-1 and J is TRBJ2-7; D is perhaps TRBD1 or TRBD2 (5 bases each). This CDR3 has 13 residues. The germline CDR1 and CDR2 sequences are KGHDR and SFDVKD. Trimming stripped 4 bases from V and 3 bases from J, with 9 bases between. The CDR3 DNA follows: TGTGCCACCAGTGACCGGGGCGGCTACGAGCAGTACTTC. Its protein product is CATSDRGGYEQYF.

This clonotype was recorded at least ten times. This chain joins TRBV7-3 and TRBJ2-2, with 12 bases fitting TRBD2. The CDR3 totals 14 residues. CDR1 and CDR2 (germline): SGHTA, FQGTGA. Trimming removed 5 bases from V and 11 bases from J; junction bases left unmatched: 6. The CDR3 spells CASSPLAGGRELFF. Written as DNA, the CDR3 is TGTGCCAGCAGCCCGCTAGCGGGGGGGCGCGAGCTGTTTTTT.

The V and J genes are TRBV19 and TRBJ2-3, with 9 positions matching TRBD2. V dropped 5 bases and J dropped 4; count of bases not matched to a gene: 7. This CDR3 comprises 15 residues. Germline CDR1 is LNHDA and CDR2 is SQIVND (reference sequence). CDR3 sequence: CASSHSSGTADTQYF. CDR3 nucleotide sequence: TGTGCCAGTAGTCATTCTAGCGGGACCGCAGATACGCAGTATTTT.

V and J are TRBV7-9 and TRBJ2-3; tentatively, D is TRBD1 (6 bases). This CDR3 is built from 15 residues. V was pared by 2 bases and J by 11 bases, with 20 bases between. The germline gives CDR1 SEHNR, CDR2 FQNEAQ (reference sequence). The DNA of the CDR3 is TGTGCCAGCAGCTTAACCGGGACACTATACAATGAGCAGTATTTT. Protein: CASSLTGTLYNEQYF.

The table lists this clonotype with a count of one. The chain joins TRBV25-1 to TRBJ2-7; TRBD2 is a possible D gene (6 bases). The germline V and J ends were trimmed by 5 bases and 3 bases, with 20 bases remaining between them. This CDR3 region has 16 residues. Germline CDR1 MGHDK, CDR2 SYGVNS. The CDR3 DNA follows: TGTGCCAGCAGTTTATTGGGCGGGGAGCTCTTCTACGAGCAGTACTTC. Protein product: CASSLLGGELFYEQYF.

As concerns this clonotype: Given a much more abundant clone one base away, this may be a read error. V usage is TRBV28 and J usage is TRBJ2-7; no firm D call. V lost 4 bases and J 3 bases, leaving 7 bases between the germline ends. CDR1 and CDR2 from the germline V gene are MDHEN and SYDVKM. The CDR3 extends over 12 amino acids. The CDR3 spells CASSSVNYEQYF. CDR3 in DNA: TGTGCCAGCAGTTCGGTAAACTACGAGCAGTACTTC.

V gene TRBV7-2 combines with J gene TRBJ1-2, with a tentative D call TRBD1 (5 bases). Trimming pared 5 bases from V and 8 bases from J, leaving 12 bases between. The germline CDR1 and CDR2 sequences are SGHTA and FQGNSA. The CDR3 is made up of 12 amino acids. The CDR3: CASSTGGGGYTF. The CDR3 region has the DNA TGTGCCAGCAGCACCGGTGGGGGGGGCTACACCTTC.

This clonotype was counted ten times or more. V is TRBV9 and J is TRBJ2-7; tentative D call: TRBD1 (6 bases). The germline gives CDR1 SGDLS, CDR2 YYNGEE. V lost 0 bases and J 2 bases, leaving 12 bases between the germline ends. This CDR3 has 15 amino acids. Here the CDR3 reads CASSVADSPTYEQYF. For the CDR3, the DNA is TGTGCCAGCAGCGTAGCGGACAGCCCGACCTACGAGCAGTACTTC.